In its sample, the clone carrying this TCR beta chain was seen once. Its antigen is unidentified. This sample stems from a study of CD8+ T cells in alopecia areata. Whole-study findings and limits: For baseline CD8+ expansion, any link to response stays uncertain with one nonresponder. Expanded CD8+ clones among the top 100, and scalp clonality, were significantly decreased by tofacitinib.

Once RNA had been extracted, it was reverse transcribed into cDNA to act as the sequencing template. The repertoire was sequenced with immunoSEQ multiplex PCR; TCRdb's copy has only in-frame clones and lacks some. The sample lists fewer than 250,000 clones, around 65% occurring once. Treatment specified: oral pan-JAK inhibitor, 5-10 mg twice daily. CDR3 size: 11 residues. The V and J ends lost 0 bases and 12 bases respectively, with 9 bases between them. CDR1 and CDR2 from the germline V gene are DFQATT and SNEGSKA (reference sequence). This specimen was CD4+ T cells sorted from blood, taken at week 4, from a patient treated with tofacitinib. V gene TRBV20-1 combines with J gene TRBJ2-1; TRBD1 or TRBD2 may be the D gene (5 bases each). The TCR originated in a human donor with alopecia areata. CDR3 nucleotide sequence: TGCAGTGCTAGAGATATTGGGGGGCAGTTCTTC. Its protein is CSARDIGGQFF.